This TCR beta chain was captured in a study of blood T cell repertoires in COVID-19. The overall study: The United States, Italy and Spain were the sources of the acute and convalescent COVID-19 samples.

Produced via immunoSEQ multiplex PCR; TCRdb's table is partial and in-frame only. This table has roughly 70,000 clones, roughly 80% appearing once. Germline V gene lookup returns CDR1 MDHEN and CDR2 SYDVKM. There are 14 residues in the CDR3. Trimming stripped 10 bases from V and 9 bases from J, with 19 bases between. This chain links TRBV28 with TRBJ1-6; a possible D gene is TRBD1 (5 bases). The receptor was derived from a man between 65 and 79 years old who had recovered from COVID-19. The sequencing sample was made of peripheral blood. The CDR3 protein is CATLGPISSSPLHF. For the CDR3, the DNA is TGTGCCACCCTGGGGCCAATTTCTTCTTCACCCCTCCACTTT.